These 21 T cell receptor beta chains originate from one sample sequenced in a study of a mutant IDH1 vaccine in newly diagnosed glioma. Clones were read by immunoSEQ multiplex PCR, and TCRdb kept only the in-frame ones, dropping some. The sample shows approximately 70,000 clones, just over 85% of them seen only once. Time point described: baseline, week 1 (first vaccination visit). Sample treatment: pre-vaccination baseline after standard-of-care therapy. Material: PBMCs, obtained from a glioma patient treated with radiotherapy, temozolomide or both. All receptors come from a man between 25 and 39 years old with glioma.

This chain uses TRBV7-9 with TRBJ1-3; 8 nucleotides match TRBD1. V was pared by 5 bases and J by 4 bases, with 4 bases of the junction left unmatched. The CDR3 is 14 residues long. Germline V lookup: CDR1 SEHNR, CDR2 FQNEAQ (reference sequence). DNA for the CDR3: TGTGCCAGCAGCCTGGACAGGGAGGGAAACACCATATATTTT. Protein product: CASSLDREGNTIYF.

The chain joins TRBV9 to TRBJ1-5; no firm D call. Deletions cut 0 bases from V and 0 bases from J, with 7 bases between. Germline V lookup: CDR1 SGDLS, CDR2 YYNGEE. The CDR3 is 15 amino acids. The CDR3 coding sequence is TGTGCCAGCAGCGTAGGGGTCAATAGCAATCAGCCCCAGCATTTT. Encoded protein: CASSVGVNSNQPQHF.

This chain joins TRBV7-8 and TRBJ1-3, with D perhaps matching TRBD1 (5 bases). The CDR3 length is 16 residues. Germline-derived CDR1 and CDR2 are SGHVS and FQNEAQ. Trimming left V 5 bases short and J 1 base short, with 15 bases between. The CDR3 sequence: CASSQERGSSGNTIYF. As DNA, the CDR3 is TGTGCCAGCAGCCAAGAAAGGGGAAGTTCTGGAAACACCATATATTTT.

The rearrangement uses TRBV7-9 and TRBJ2-7; 12 positions agree with TRBD2. The V and J ends lost 3 bases and 5 bases, in that order; junction bases with no gene match: 5. Germline CDR1 and CDR2: SEHNR and FQNEAQ (reference sequence). CDR3 length equals 15 residues. DNA for the CDR3: TGTGCCAGCAGCTTCTATCCTAGCGGGGGGGACGAGCAGTACTTC. Amino acid sequence: CASSFYPSGGDEQYF.

The chain recombines TRBV15 with TRBJ2-2, with D perhaps matching TRBD1 (5 bases). Germline CDR1 is LNHNV and CDR2 is YYDKDF (reference sequence). Trimming took off 4 bases at V and 5 bases at J, with 8 bases between the two ends. The CDR3 length is 13 residues. CDR3 residues: CATSIDRTGELFF. CDR3 coding DNA: TGTGCCACCAGCATCGACAGAACCGGGGAGCTGTTTTTT.

The CDR3 DNA sequence: TGTGCCAGCAGTTACTTGGCTCGCCGGGGAAACACCATATATTTT. Residues: CASSYLARRGNTIYF. V is TRBV6-5 and J is TRBJ1-3; D unclear. Trimming stripped 1 base from V and 4 bases from J, with 11 bases between. The CDR3 length is 15 residues. The V gene's germline CDR1 is MNHEY and CDR2 SVGAGI.

The J gene is TRBJ2-7, the V gene TRBV18, with D unresolved. The CDR3 loop spans 13 amino acids. CDR1 and CDR2 (germline): KGHSH, LQKENI. Trimming removed 1 base from V and 6 bases from J, with 10 bases in between. Here the CDR3 DNA reads TGTGCCAGCTCACCACAGAGAGGTCTCGAGCAGTACTTC. Residues: CASSPQRGLEQYF.

The chain links TRBV5-4 to TRBJ2-5, with 9 bases lining up with TRBD2. This CDR3 region has 16 residues. Losses at the gene ends were 1 base for V and 5 bases for J; bases not matched to a gene: 9. In germline, CDR1 is SGHNT, CDR2 YYREEE (reference sequence). The CDR3 DNA reads as TGTGCCAGCAGCTTGTTCGGGCGGGGGGGCCGTGAGACCCAGTACTTC. It encodes CASSLFGRGGRETQYF.

This chain joins TRBV29-1 and TRBJ1-5; 11 bases agree with TRBD1. This CDR3 region has 17 residues. V lost 1 base and J lost 2; bases outside the gene matches: 7. Germline assignment: CDR1 SQVTM and CDR2 ANQGSEA. The CDR3: CSVEAPRTGGGNQPQHF. The CDR3 DNA sequence: TGCAGCGTTGAAGCCCCTCGGACAGGGGGCGGCAATCAGCCCCAGCATTTT.

The chain uses TRBV6-5 and TRBJ1-2; TRBD1 aligns across 7 bases. Germline V gene sequence: CDR1 MNHEY, CDR2 SVGAGI. With V trimmed by 6 bases and J by 7 bases, 11 bases remained unmatched. The length of the CDR3 is 14 residues. The CDR3 sequence is CASRLTGVFGGYTF. The CDR3 DNA reads TGTGCCAGCAGATTAACAGGGGTGTTTGGTGGCTACACCTTC.

V is TRBV18 and J is TRBJ2-7, with D possibly being TRBD1 (5 bases). Germline V gene data show CDR1 as KGHSH and CDR2 as LQKENI. CDR3 length: 16 amino acids. Trimming pared 2 bases from V and 7 bases from J, leaving 21 bases between. Written as DNA, the CDR3 is TGTGCCAGCTCACCAGGGGCCGAGGTTACTCTAGGGGAGCAGTACTTC. Amino acid sequence: CASSPGAEVTLGEQYF.

The genes are TRBV15 and TRBJ2-5; D gene unclear. CDR3 length: 13 residues. V lost 1 base and J 2 bases, leaving 5 bases between the germline ends. CDR1 LNHNV and CDR2 YYDKDF come from the germline V gene (reference sequence). The CDR3 sequence: CATSRVSQETQYF. DNA for the CDR3: TGTGCCACCAGCAGAGTGTCACAAGAGACCCAGTACTTC.

This sequence joins TRBV5-6 and TRBJ1-2, with 11 bases aligning to TRBD1. Germline values: CDR1 SGHDT, CDR2 YYEEEE. CDR3 size: 15 residues. After removal of 0 bases from V and 7 bases from J, the junction contained 5 bases not matched to a gene. CDR3 coding DNA: TGTGCCAGCAGCTTGGTAACCGGGACAGGGGGTGGCTACACCTTC. Amino acids: CASSLVTGTGGGYTF. Full variable domain (rest looked up from reference TRBV5-6 and TRBJ1-2): DAGVTQSPTHLIKTRGQQVTLRCSPKSGHDTVSWYQQALGQGPQFIFQYYEEEERQRGNFPDRFSGHQFPNYSSELNVNALLLGDSALYLCASSLVTGTGGGYTFGSGTRLTVV.

The V call is TRBV13, the J call TRBJ2-6; D tentatively fits TRBD1 or TRBD2 (6 bases each). CDR1 and CDR2 from the germline V gene are PRHDT and FYEKMQ (reference sequence). V lost 7 bases and J 1 base, leaving 11 bases between the germline ends. The CDR3 consists of 15 residues. The DNA for the CDR3 is TGTGCCAGCATAAGGGGGGCGTCTGGGGCCAACGTCCTGACTTTC. This sequence encodes CASIRGASGANVLTF.

The V and J genes are TRBV5-5 and TRBJ1-1, with D possibly being TRBD1 (6 bases). Trimming shortened V by 5 bases and J by 0 bases, and 14 bases separated the two germline ends. This CDR3 is 15 amino acids long. CDR1 is SGHKS and CDR2 is YYEKEE in the germline V gene (reference sequence). As DNA, the CDR3 is TGTGCCAGCAGACACACAACAGGGTTGAACACTGAAGCTTTCTTT. Its protein is CASRHTTGLNTEAFF.

The genes are TRBV6-1 and TRBJ1-2, with D possibly TRBD1 on 6 matching bases. V shed 0 bases and J shed 3 bases, with 8 bases lying between them. This CDR3 spans 14 amino acids. Germline lookup yields CDR1 MNHNS and CDR2 SASEGT. CDR3 protein: CASSEASGDYGYTF. The CDR3 region has the DNA TGTGCCAGCAGTGAAGCCTCAGGGGACTATGGCTACACCTTC.

This rearrangement joins TRBV4-1 to TRBJ2-7, with D maybe TRBD1 (5 bases). V dropped 3 bases and J dropped 0 bases, with 12 bases sitting between them. The CDR3 totals 15 residues. CDR1 is MGHRA, CDR2 YSYEKL, per germline. The DNA of the CDR3 is TGCGCCAGCAGCCAGCTAACAGGACACTCCTACGAGCAGTACTTC. Its protein is CASSQLTGHSYEQYF.

The chain couples TRBV5-1 to TRBJ2-7, with TRBD2 matching over 11 bases. V lost 4 bases, J lost 6 bases, and 9 bases stayed unmatched. CDR3 length equals 15 residues. CDR1 is SGHRS and CDR2 is YFSETQ in the germline V gene. The CDR3 nucleotides read TGCGCCAGCAGCGCATCCGGGACTAGCGGCCTCGAGCAGTACTTC. This codes for CASSASGTSGLEQYF.

The chain is built from TRBV4-1 and TRBJ2-7, with TRBD1 matching 8 bases. The V gene end was trimmed by 4 bases and the J gene end by 5 bases; junction bases not matched to a gene: 4. In germline, CDR1 is MGHRA, CDR2 YSYEKL. The CDR3 runs 13 residues. The CDR3 here is CASSPKTGDEQYF. CDR3 in DNA: TGCGCCAGCAGCCCGAAGACAGGGGACGAGCAGTACTTC.

The chain links TRBV30 to TRBJ1-1; no firm D call. Germline V gene data show CDR1 as GTSNPN and CDR2 as SVGIG (reference sequence). Trimming left V 2 bases short and J 2 bases short, with 9 bases between. The CDR3 has 13 residues. The CDR3 here is CAWSKWANTEAFF. The DNA of the CDR3 is TGTGCCTGGAGTAAGTGGGCAAACACTGAAGCTTTCTTT.

V is TRBV7-8 and J is TRBJ1-5, with D perhaps matching TRBD1 (5 bases). In germline, CDR1 is SGHVS, CDR2 FQNEAQ. CDR3 length: 16 residues. Trimming left V 2 bases short and J 0 bases short, with 11 bases between. The chain's CDR3 is CASSLLDRNSNQPQHF. The CDR3, as DNA: TGTGCCAGCAGCTTACTTGACAGAAATAGCAATCAGCCCCAGCATTTT.